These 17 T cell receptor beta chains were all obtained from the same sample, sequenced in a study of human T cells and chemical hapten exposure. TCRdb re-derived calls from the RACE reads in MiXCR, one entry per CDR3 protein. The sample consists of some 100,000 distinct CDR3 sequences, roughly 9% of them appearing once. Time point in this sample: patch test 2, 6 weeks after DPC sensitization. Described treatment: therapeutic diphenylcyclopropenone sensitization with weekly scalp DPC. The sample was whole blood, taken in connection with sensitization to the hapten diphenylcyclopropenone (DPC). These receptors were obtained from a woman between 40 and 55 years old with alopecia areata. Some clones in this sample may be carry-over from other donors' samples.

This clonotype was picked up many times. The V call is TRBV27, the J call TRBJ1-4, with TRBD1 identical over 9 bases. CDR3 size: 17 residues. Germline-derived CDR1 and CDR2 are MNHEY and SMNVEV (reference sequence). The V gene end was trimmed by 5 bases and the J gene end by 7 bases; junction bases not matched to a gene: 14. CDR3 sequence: CASSTGTGFRLSEKLFF. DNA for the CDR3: TGTGCCAGCAGTACCGGGACAGGGTTTCGGCTTAGTGAAAAACTGTTTTTT. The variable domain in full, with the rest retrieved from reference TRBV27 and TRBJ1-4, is EAQVTQNPRYLITVTGKKLTVTCSQNMNHEYMSWYRQDPGLGLRQIYYSMNVEVTDKGDVPEGYKVSRKEKRNFPLILESPSPNQTSLYFCASSTGTGFRLSEKLFFGSGTQLSVL.

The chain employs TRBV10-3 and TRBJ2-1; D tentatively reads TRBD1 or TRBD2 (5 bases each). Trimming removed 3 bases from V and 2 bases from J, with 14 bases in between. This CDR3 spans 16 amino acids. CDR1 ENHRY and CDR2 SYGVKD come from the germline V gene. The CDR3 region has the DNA TGTGCCATCAGTGACCGAGCAGGGAGAACCTACAATGAGCAGTTCTTC. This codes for CAISDRAGRTYNEQFF.

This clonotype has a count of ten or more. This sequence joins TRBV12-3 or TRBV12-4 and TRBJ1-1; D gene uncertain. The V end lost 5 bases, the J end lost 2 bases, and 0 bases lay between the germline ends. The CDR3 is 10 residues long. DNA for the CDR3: TGTGCCAGCAGTAACACTGAAGCTTTCTTT. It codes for CASSNTEAFF.

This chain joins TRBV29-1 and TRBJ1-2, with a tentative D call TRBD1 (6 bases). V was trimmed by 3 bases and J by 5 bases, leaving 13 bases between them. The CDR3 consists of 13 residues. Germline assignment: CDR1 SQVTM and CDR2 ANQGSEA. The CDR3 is CSVEAGARYGYTF. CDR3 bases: TGCAGCGTTGAGGCAGGGGCGCGGTATGGCTACACCTTC.

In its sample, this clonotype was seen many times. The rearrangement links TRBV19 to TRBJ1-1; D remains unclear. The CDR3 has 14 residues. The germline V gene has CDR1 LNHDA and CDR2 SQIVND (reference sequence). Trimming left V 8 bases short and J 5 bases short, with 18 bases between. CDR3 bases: TGTGCCAGTGCACCGGAGACGGGGAGGACTGAAGCTTTCTTT. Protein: CASAPETGRTEAFF.

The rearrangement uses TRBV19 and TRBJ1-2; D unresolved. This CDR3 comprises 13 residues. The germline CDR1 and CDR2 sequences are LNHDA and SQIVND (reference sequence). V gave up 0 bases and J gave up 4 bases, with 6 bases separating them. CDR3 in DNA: TGTGCCAGTAGTATAGACAGACGCTATGGCTACACCTTC. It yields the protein CASSIDRRYGYTF. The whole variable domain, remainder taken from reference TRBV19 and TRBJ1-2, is DGGITQSPKYLFRKEGQNVTLSCEQNLNHDAMYWYRQDPGQGLRLIYYSQIVNDFQKGDIAEGYSVSREKKESFPLTVTSAQKNPTAFYLCASSIDRRYGYTFGSGTRLTVV.

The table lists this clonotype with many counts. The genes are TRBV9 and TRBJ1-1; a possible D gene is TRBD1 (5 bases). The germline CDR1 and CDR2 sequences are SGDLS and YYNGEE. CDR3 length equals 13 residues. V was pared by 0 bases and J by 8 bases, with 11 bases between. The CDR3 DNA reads TGTGCCAGCAGCGTAGGTGCGGGGACCGAAGCTTTCTTT. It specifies CASSVGAGTEAFF.

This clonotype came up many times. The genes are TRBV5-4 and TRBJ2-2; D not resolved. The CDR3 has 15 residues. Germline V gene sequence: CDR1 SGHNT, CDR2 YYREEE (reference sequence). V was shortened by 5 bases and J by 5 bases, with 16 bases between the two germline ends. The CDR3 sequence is CASRQINLGTGELFF. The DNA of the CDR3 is TGTGCCAGCAGACAGATCAACCTGGGGACCGGGGAGCTGTTTTTT.

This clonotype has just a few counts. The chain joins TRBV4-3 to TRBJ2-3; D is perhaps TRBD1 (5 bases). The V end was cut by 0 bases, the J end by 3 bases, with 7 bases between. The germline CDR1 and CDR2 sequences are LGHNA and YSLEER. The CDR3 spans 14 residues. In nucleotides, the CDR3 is TGCGCCAGCAGCCAAGACACAGGAACAGATACGCAGTATTTT. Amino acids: CASSQDTGTDTQYF.

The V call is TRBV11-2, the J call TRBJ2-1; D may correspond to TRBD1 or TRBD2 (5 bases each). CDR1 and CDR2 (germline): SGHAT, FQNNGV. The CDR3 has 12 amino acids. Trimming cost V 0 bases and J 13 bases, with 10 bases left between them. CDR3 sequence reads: CASSLDRGTQFF. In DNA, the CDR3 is TGTGCCAGCAGCTTAGATCGGGGCACCCAGTTCTTC.

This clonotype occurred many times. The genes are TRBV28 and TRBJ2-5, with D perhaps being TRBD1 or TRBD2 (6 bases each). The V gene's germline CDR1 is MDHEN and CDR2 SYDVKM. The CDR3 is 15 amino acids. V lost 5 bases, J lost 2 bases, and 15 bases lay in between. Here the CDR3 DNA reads TGTGCCAGCAGTCCCTCCGGGGGCGGGCAAGAGACCCAGTACTTC. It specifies CASSPSGGGQETQYF.

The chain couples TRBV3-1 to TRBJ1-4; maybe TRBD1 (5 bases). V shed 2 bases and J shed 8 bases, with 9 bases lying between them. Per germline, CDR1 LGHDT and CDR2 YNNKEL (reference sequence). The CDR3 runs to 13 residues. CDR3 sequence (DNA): TGTGCCAGCAGCCAATGGGGGGGGGAAAAACTGTTTTTT. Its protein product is CASSQWGGEKLFF.

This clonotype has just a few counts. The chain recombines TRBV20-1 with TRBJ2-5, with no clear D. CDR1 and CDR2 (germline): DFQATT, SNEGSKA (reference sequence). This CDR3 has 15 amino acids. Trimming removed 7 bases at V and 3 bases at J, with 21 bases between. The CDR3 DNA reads TGCAGTGGACAATTTCAAGGGCGCTTTGAAGAGACCCAGTACTTC. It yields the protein CSGQFQGRFEETQYF.

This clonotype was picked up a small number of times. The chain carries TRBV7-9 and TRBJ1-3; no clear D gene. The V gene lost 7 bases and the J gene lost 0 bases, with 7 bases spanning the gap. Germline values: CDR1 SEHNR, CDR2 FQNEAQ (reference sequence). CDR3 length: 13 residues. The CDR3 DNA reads TGTGCCAGCACTCAGGCCTCTGGAAACACCATATATTTT. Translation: CASTQASGNTIYF.

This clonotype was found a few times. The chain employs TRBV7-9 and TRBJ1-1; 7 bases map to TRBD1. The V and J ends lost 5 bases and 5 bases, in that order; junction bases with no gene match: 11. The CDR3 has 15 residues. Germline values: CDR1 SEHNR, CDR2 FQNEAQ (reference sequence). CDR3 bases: TGTGCCAGCAGCCCACCCAGGACAGGAGGGACTGAAGCTTTCTTT. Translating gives CASSPPRTGGTEAFF.

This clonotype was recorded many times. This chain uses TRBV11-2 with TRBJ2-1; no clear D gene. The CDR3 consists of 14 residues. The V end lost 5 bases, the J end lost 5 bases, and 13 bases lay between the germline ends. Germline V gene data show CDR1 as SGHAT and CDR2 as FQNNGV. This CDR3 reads CASSLSSPNNEQFF. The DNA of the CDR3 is TGTGCCAGCAGCCTTAGCTCCCCCAACAATGAGCAGTTCTTC.

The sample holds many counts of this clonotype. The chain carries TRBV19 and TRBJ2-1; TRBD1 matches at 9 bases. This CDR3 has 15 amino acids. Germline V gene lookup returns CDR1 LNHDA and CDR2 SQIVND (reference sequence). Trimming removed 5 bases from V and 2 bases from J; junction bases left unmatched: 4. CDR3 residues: CASSFNRGPYNEQFF. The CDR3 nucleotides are TGTGCCAGTAGTTTTAACAGGGGGCCCTACAATGAGCAGTTCTTC.